The 4 T cell receptor beta chains presented below share a single source sample, sequenced in a study of blood T cell repertoires in COVID-19. Generated by immunoSEQ multiplex PCR, the TCRdb table keeps only in-frame clones and is missing some. The data show over 200,000 clones, 81% seen once. The sequenced sample was peripheral blood. These receptors all stem from a woman aged 80 or over with acute or convalescent COVID-19.

This clone was seen more than once but under ten times. The sample carries other DNA sequences with the same CDR3. The rearrangement links TRBV19 to TRBJ2-1; D remains ambiguous. Trimming cost V 1 base and J 5 bases, with 6 bases left between them. In germline, CDR1 is LNHDA, CDR2 SQIVND (reference sequence). The length of the CDR3 is 13 residues. CDR3 protein: CASSIGPNNEQFF. The CDR3 nucleotides are TGTGCCAGTAGTATAGGGCCAAACAATGAGCAGTTCTTC.

This clone was found once. The chain employs TRBV9 and TRBJ2-1, with 10 bases fitting TRBD2. V lost 0 bases to trimming and J lost 8 bases; unmatched junction nucleotides: 11. The CDR3 contains 17 residues. The germline V gene encodes CDR1 SGDLS and CDR2 YYNGEE. The CDR3 spells CASSVASSGGAFYEQFF. The CDR3 DNA reads as TGTGCCAGCAGCGTAGCCAGCAGCGGGGGGGCCTTTTATGAGCAGTTCTTC.

This clone was observed a few times. The chain links TRBV9 to TRBJ1-6, with D tentatively TRBD1 (6 bases). V was shortened by 2 bases and J by 7 bases, with 10 bases between the two germline ends. The CDR3 length is 14 residues. Germline V gene lookup returns CDR1 SGDLS and CDR2 YYNGEE. The chain's CDR3 is CASSVTGENSPLHF. CDR3 sequence (DNA): TGTGCCAGCAGCGTGACAGGAGAAAATTCACCCCTCCACTTT. Full variable domain (remainder filled in from reference TRBV9 and TRBJ1-6): DSGVTQTPKHLITATGQRVTLRCSPRSGDLSVYWYQQSLDQGLQFLIQYYNGEERAKGNILERFSAQQFPDLHSELNLSSLELGDSALYFCASSVTGENSPLHFGNGTRLTVT.

The gene calls are TRBV5-1 and TRBJ2-1; D perhaps matches TRBD1 (5 bases). This CDR3 region has 13 residues. Germline CDR1 reads SGHRS; CDR2 reads YFSETQ. Trimming removed 4 bases at V and 7 bases at J, with 12 bases between. The CDR3 loop reads CASSRNKGNEQFF. In nucleotides, the CDR3 is TGCGCCAGCAGCCGAAACAAGGGGAATGAGCAGTTCTTC.